A single sample is the source of the 19 T cell receptor beta chains below, sequenced in a study of T-cell reconstitution after alpha-beta-depleted transplantation in children. Unique molecular identifiers were used in preparing the TCRbeta library. Each CDR3 protein gets one entry after TCRdb re-called the PCR reads with MiXCR. Altogether 490,000 or so distinct CDR3 sequences are present, about 10% being singletons, with the ten largest covering 2% to 2.5%. Source: PBMCs, taken before TCRalphabeta/CD19-depleted stem cell transplant. The receptors originated from a child aged 2 to 10 with inherited bone marrow failure, due to receive a stem cell transplant.

This clonotype was counted many times. The V call is TRBV7-9, the J call TRBJ1-1; D perhaps matches TRBD1 (5 bases). The V gene's germline CDR1 is SEHNR and CDR2 FQNEAQ (reference sequence). V was trimmed by 1 base and J by 9 bases, leaving 9 bases between them. CDR3 length equals 12 residues. The CDR3 loop reads CASSLESGQAFF. CDR3 nucleotides: TGTGCCAGCAGCTTAGAATCGGGACAAGCTTTCTTT.

A few counts support this clonotype. The J gene is TRBJ1-1, the V gene TRBV20-1; D is unresolved. V gave up 6 bases and J gave up 1 base, with 9 bases separating them. Germline V gene sequence: CDR1 DFQATT, CDR2 SNEGSKA (reference sequence). CDR3 length: 12 amino acids. CDR3 sequence reads: CSAPFGNTEAFF. Written as DNA, the CDR3 is TGCAGTGCCCCCTTCGGGAACACTGAAGCTTTCTTT.

This clonotype was detected many times. The rearrangement uses TRBV25-1 and TRBJ2-2; D perhaps matches TRBD2 (5 bases). The CDR3 length is 15 residues. Trimming stripped 1 base from V and 3 bases from J, with 9 bases between. Germline lookup yields CDR1 MGHDK and CDR2 SYGVNS. In DNA form, the CDR3 reads TGTGCCAGCAGTGAATCATCCGGGGACACCGGGGAGCTGTTTTTT. Translation: CASSESSGDTGELFF.

This clonotype was counted many times. V is TRBV7-9 and J is TRBJ1-3, with D uncertain. The ends were cut back, 3 bases at V and 4 bases at J, with 10 bases in the middle. Looked up from germline, CDR1 is SEHNR and CDR2 is FQNEAQ (reference sequence). The CDR3 consists of 14 residues. This CDR3 reads CASSFHTQGNTIYF. CDR3 nucleotide sequence: TGTGCCAGCAGCTTCCACACGCAAGGAAACACCATATATTTT.

This clonotype occurred many times. J is TRBJ2-1 and V is TRBV6-1; 7 bases are shared with TRBD1. The CDR3 is made up of 20 amino acids. The V gene's germline CDR1 is MNHNS and CDR2 SASEGT. V shed 2 bases and J 7 bases; nucleotides not matched to a gene: 23. CDR3 bases: TGTGCCAGCAGTGAATATTTGTTCGTACCCACCGCCGCGACAGGGAATGAGCAGTTCTTC. As protein: CASSEYLFVPTAATGNEQFF.

This clonotype was counted ten times or more. The rearrangement uses TRBV6-5 and TRBJ1-1, with a tentative D call TRBD1 (6 bases). This CDR3 has 15 amino acids. Germline CDR1 MNHEY, CDR2 SVGAGI. V was trimmed by 0 bases and J by 1 base, leaving 9 bases between them. CDR3 region: CASSYSVGGNTEAFF. DNA for the CDR3: TGTGCCAGCAGTTACTCAGTAGGGGGGAACACTGAAGCTTTCTTT.

There are many counts of this clonotype. This chain uses TRBV9 with TRBJ2-3; no reliable D call. This CDR3 comprises 13 residues. V lost 0 bases to trimming and J lost 2 bases, with 4 bases between them. The germline CDR1 and CDR2 sequences are SGDLS and YYNGEE. The CDR3: CASSVGDTDTQYF. Here the CDR3 DNA reads TGTGCCAGCAGCGTAGGGGACACAGATACGCAGTATTTT. Complete variable domain (other parts from reference TRBV9 and TRBJ2-3): DSGVTQTPKHLITATGQRVTLRCSPRSGDLSVYWYQQSLDQGLQFLIQYYNGEERAKGNILERFSAQQFPDLHSELNLSSLELGDSALYFCASSVGDTDTQYFGPGTRLTVL.

This clonotype was observed at least ten times. This chain joins TRBV29-1 and TRBJ2-2; TRBD2 aligns across 9 bases. The germline V gene has CDR1 SQVTM and CDR2 ANQGSEA. J gave up 4 bases and V 6 bases, and 9 bases lay outside the gene matches. The CDR3 is made up of 15 amino acids. Here the CDR3 reads CSVYIAGVGTGELFF. The CDR3 DNA follows: TGCAGCGTCTATATAGCGGGAGTAGGCACCGGGGAGCTGTTTTTT.

This clonotype appeared many times. This rearrangement joins TRBV29-1 to TRBJ2-7, with TRBD2 as a possible D gene (7 bases). The length of the CDR3 is 16 residues. CDR1 SQVTM and CDR2 ANQGSEA come from the germline V gene. Trimming removed 0 bases at V and 2 bases at J, with 17 bases between. CDR3 in DNA: TGCAGCGTTGAAGATCATACAGGGACTATAGCCTACGAGCAGTACTTC. It encodes CSVEDHTGTIAYEQYF.

This clonotype was observed many times. V is TRBV11-3 and J is TRBJ2-5; 12 bases match TRBD2. The CDR3 has 19 residues. Trimming removed 1 base from V and 4 bases from J; junction bases left unmatched: 13. Germline V gene data show CDR1 as SGHNT and CDR2 as YENEEA. CDR3 sequence reads: CASSLVGLTSGSPVETQYF. The CDR3 DNA is TGTGCCAGCAGCTTAGTCGGGCTGACTAGCGGGAGCCCGGTAGAGACCCAGTACTTC.

This clonotype has a count of ten or more. The chain is built from TRBV4-3 and TRBJ2-1, with TRBD2 identical over 8 bases. Germline CDR1 is LGHNA and CDR2 is YSLEER. This CDR3 comprises 13 residues. After removal of 4 bases from V and 9 bases from J, the junction contained 5 bases not matched to a gene. CDR3 residues: CASSLVGGVEQFF. CDR3 sequence (DNA): TGCGCCAGCAGCCTAGTCGGGGGGGTTGAGCAGTTCTTC.

This clonotype was seen at least ten times. The chain joins TRBV3-1 to TRBJ1-2; unclear D gene. This CDR3 region has 10 residues. CDR1 is LGHDT and CDR2 is YNNKEL in the germline V gene (reference sequence). V gave up 8 bases and J gave up 3 bases, with 4 bases separating them. The CDR3 is CASPYYGYTF. The CDR3 nucleotides read TGTGCCAGCCCCTACTATGGCTACACCTTC.

This clonotype has at least ten counts. This chain uses TRBV6-4 with TRBJ1-5, with D perhaps matching TRBD1 (6 bases). V lost 10 bases to trimming and J lost 6 bases, with 16 bases between them. The CDR3 runs to 13 residues. Germline V gene data show CDR1 as MRHNA and CDR2 as SNTAGT. The CDR3 here is CATSRGSGQPQHF. CDR3 DNA: TGTGCCACCTCAAGGGGGTCGGGTCAGCCCCAGCATTTT.

With respect to this clonotype: A much bigger clone sits one base away, suggesting this may be a read error. The rearrangement uses TRBV20-1 and TRBJ1-5, with TRBD1 as a possible D gene (5 bases). The germline V gene encodes CDR1 DFQATT and CDR2 SNEGSKA (reference sequence). V was clipped by 6 bases and J by 6 bases, with 12 bases between them. The CDR3 runs 12 residues. The CDR3 sequence: CSAMQGSQPQHF. Written as DNA, the CDR3 is TGCAGTGCCATGCAGGGCAGTCAGCCCCAGCATTTT.

The chain employs TRBV4-3 and TRBJ2-7; TRBD1 matches 8 bases. CDR3 length equals 17 residues. J gave up 1 base and V 1 base, and 9 bases lay outside the gene matches. Germline lookup yields CDR1 LGHNA and CDR2 YSLEER. The CDR3 sequence: CASSQALPGQASYEQYF. In DNA, the CDR3 is TGCGCCAGCAGCCAAGCACTACCGGGACAGGCTTCCTACGAGCAGTACTTC.

In this sample, this clonotype turned up many times. The chain combines TRBV21-1 with TRBJ1-1; TRBD1 reflects the table's D call only, with no check against the DNA. TRBV21-1 corresponds to a pseudogene. The CDR3 totals 14 residues. CDR3 sequence (DNA): TGTGCCAACCCAAGACAGGGGACGAACACTGAAGCTTTCTTT. This sequence encodes CANPRQGTNTEAFF.

This clonotype turned up a few times. In DNA form, the CDR3 reads TGTGCCACCAGTGGCGGAGACTCCTACAATGAGCAGTTCTTC. It translates to CATSGGDSYNEQFF. V and J are TRBV24-1 and TRBJ2-1; D ambiguous. Germline V CDR1 and CDR2: KGHDR, SFDVKD. V lost 5 bases and J lost 0, with 7 bases in between. This CDR3 contains 14 residues.

This clonotype was counted many times. The CDR3 sequence: CASSPGLAGVEQFF. As DNA, the CDR3 is TGCGCCAGCAGCCCGGGACTAGCGGGAGTAGAGCAGTTCTTC. The rearrangement uses TRBV4-3 and TRBJ2-1; TRBD2 matches at 14 bases. Germline CDR1 LGHNA, CDR2 YSLEER. The length of the CDR3 is 14 residues. Losses at the gene ends were 4 bases for V and 10 bases for J; bases not matched to a gene: 3.

This clonotype was counted ten times or more. The V call is TRBV7-9, the J call TRBJ1-1; tentative D call: TRBD1 (5 bases). V was pared by 5 bases and J by 11 bases, with 15 bases between. CDR1 is SEHNR, CDR2 FQNEAQ, per germline (reference sequence). The CDR3 is 12 residues long. As DNA, the CDR3 is TGTGCCAGCAGCCCAGGACAAGCTTCGGCTTTCTTT. This encodes CASSPGQASAFF.